A selection of T cell receptor beta chains follows, all from one sample in a study of blood T cell repertoires in COVID-19. TCRdb keeps only in-frame clones here, not all; method: immunoSEQ multiplex PCR. Among around 82,000 clones listed, roughly 85% were seen once. Sequencing was carried out using peripheral blood. These TCRs come from a man aged 50-59 years with COVID-19, enrolled during active disease. Each CDR3 is given with its conserved first and last residue. The order of the fields is D gene, clone size, J gene, V gene, CDR3 protein, CDR3 DNA. A D gene is named only where the DNA matches it firmly. Expanded clones are given a class, and other clones once, few, many or no size at all.

D: .
size: .
J: TRBJ1-4
V: TRBV2
CDR3: CASSGRSWDEKLFF
DNA: TGTGCCAGCAGTGGGAGGTCTTGGGATGAAAAACTGTTTTTT

D: TRBD2
size: .
J: TRBJ2-5
V: TRBV18
CDR3: CASSPIAGGPQETQYF
DNA: TGTGCCAGCTCACCAATAGCGGGAGGACCCCAAGAGACCCAGTACTTC

D: TRBD1
size: .
J: TRBJ2-1
V: TRBV5-6
CDR3: CASSSGTGEYYEQFF
DNA: TGTGCCAGCAGCTCGGGTACAGGGGAGTACTATGAGCAGTTCTTC

D: .
size: .
J: TRBJ1-1
V: TRBV6-5
CDR3: CASTRLNTEAFF
DNA: TGTGCCAGCACCCGGTTGAACACTGAAGCTTTCTTT

D: TRBD1
size: .
J: TRBJ2-7
V: TRBV2
CDR3: CASKRGVTGDYEQYF
DNA: TGTGCCAGCAAACGAGGGGTTACAGGGGACTACGAGCAGTACTTC

D: .
size: .
J: TRBJ1-5
V: TRBV30
CDR3: CAWSRGIRPQHF
DNA: TGTGCCTGGAGTCGGGGAATAAGACCCCAGCATTTT

D: TRBD2
size: .
J: TRBJ2-1
V: TRBV5-4
CDR3: CASSTGLAGGGNEQFF
DNA: TGTGCCAGCAGCACGGGACTAGCGGGAGGGGGCAATGAGCAGTTCTTC

D: TRBD2
size: .
J: TRBJ2-1
V: TRBV5-1
CDR3: CASSPPGLAGSNEQFF
DNA: TGCGCCAGCAGCCCGCCGGGACTAGCGGGCTCTAATGAGCAGTTCTTC

D: .
size: .
J: TRBJ2-2
V: TRBV11-2
CDR3: CASSLGWAPSSTGELFF
DNA: TGTGCCAGCAGCTTAGGGTGGGCCCCGAGTTCGACCGGGGAGCTGTTTTTT

D: TRBD2
size: once
J: TRBJ2-3
V: TRBV19
CDR3: CASSITSGGTDTQYF
DNA: TGTGCCAGTAGTATTACTAGCGGGGGCACAGATACGCAGTATTTT

D: TRBD1
size: .
J: TRBJ2-5
V: TRBV10-3
CDR3: CAISESRGLETQYF
DNA: TGTGCCATCAGTGAGTCCAGGGGGCTAGAGACCCAGTACTTC

D: TRBD2
size: .
J: TRBJ2-1
V: TRBV7-9
CDR3: CASSPTSGDINEQFF
DNA: TGTGCCAGCAGTCCTACTAGCGGAGATATTAATGAGCAGTTCTTC

D: .
size: .
J: TRBJ2-3
V: TRBV18
CDR3: CASSPPGGRTDTQYF
DNA: TGTGCCAGCTCACCACCGGGTGGGAGAACAGATACGCAGTATTTT

D: .
size: .
J: TRBJ2-4
V: TRBV7-2
CDR3: CATGRSVNDIQYF
DNA: TGTGCCACGGGAAGGAGCGTTAATGACATTCAGTACTTC

D: .
size: .
J: TRBJ1-1
V: TRBV18
CDR3: CASSPRLGQNTEAFF
DNA: TGTGCCAGCTCACCACGGCTGGGACAAAACACTGAAGCTTTCTTT

D: TRBD2
size: .
J: TRBJ2-5
V: TRBV18
CDR3: CASSPAGRGETQYF
DNA: TGTGCCAGCTCACCCGCAGGGAGGGGAGAGACCCAGTACTTC

D: TRBD1
size: .
J: TRBJ2-7
V: TRBV23-1
CDR3: CASSHFDRVTYEQYF
DNA: TGCGCCAGCAGTCATTTTGACAGGGTGACCTACGAGCAGTACTTC

D: .
size: .
J: TRBJ2-2
V: TRBV30
CDR3: CAWGAGLSRELFF
DNA: TGTGCCTGGGGGGCGGGACTCTCGAGGGAGCTGTTTTTT

D: .
size: .
J: TRBJ2-7
V: TRBV5-6
CDR3: CASSLVGDSIEQYF
DNA: TGTGCCAGCAGCTTGGTAGGGGATTCAATTGAGCAGTACTTC

D: TRBD1
size: few
J: TRBJ1-2
V: TRBV4-1
CDR3: CASSQEGAGGYGYTF
DNA: TGCGCCAGCAGCCAAGAAGGGGCAGGGGGCTATGGCTACACCTTC

D: TRBD1
size: once
J: TRBJ1-2
V: TRBV7-9
CDR3: CASSLGTGFGYGYTF
DNA: TGTGCCAGCAGCTTAGGGACAGGGTTTGGCTATGGCTACACCTTC

D: .
size: .
J: TRBJ1-2
V: TRBV6-1
CDR3: CASSHHFYGYTF
DNA: TGTGCCAGCAGCCACCACTTCTATGGCTACACCTTC

D: .
size: .
J: TRBJ1-5
V: TRBV28
CDR3: CASSLSRGGRLNQPQHF
DNA: TGTGCCAGCAGTTTATCGCGGGGGGGCCGGTTGAATCAGCCCCAGCATTTT

D: TRBD1
size: .
J: TRBJ1-1
V: TRBV6-5
CDR3: CASSYAGGLVEAFF
DNA: TGTGCCAGCAGTTACGCAGGGGGCCTGGTTGAAGCTTTCTTT

D: TRBD1
size: many
J: TRBJ2-7
V: TRBV7-6
CDR3: CASSSEQGDSYEQYF
DNA: TGTGCCAGCAGCTCCGAACAGGGGGACTCCTACGAGCAGTACTTC

D: TRBD1
size: .
J: TRBJ1-2
V: TRBV28
CDR3: CASRTGTVYGYTF
DNA: TGTGCCAGCAGAACCGGGACAGTCTATGGCTACACCTTC

D: TRBD2
size: .
J: TRBJ2-6
V: TRBV7-9
CDR3: CASSPRGGGAGANVLTF
DNA: TGTGCCAGCAGCCCCAGAGGTGGGGGGGCTGGGGCCAACGTCCTGACTTTC

D: .
size: .
J: TRBJ2-7
V: TRBV28
CDR3: CASSLSGFWDEQYF
DNA: TGTGCCAGCAGTTTATCAGGCTTTTGGGACGAGCAGTACTTC

D: .
size: few
J: TRBJ1-1
V: TRBV9
CDR3: CASSLLGQNAEAFF
DNA: TGTGCCAGCAGCCTTCTTGGACAGAACGCTGAAGCTTTCTTT

D: TRBD2
size: .
J: TRBJ2-7
V: TRBV3-1/TRBV3-2
CDR3: CASSQESGRFYEQYF
DNA: TGTGCCAGCAGCCAAGAGAGCGGGAGGTTCTACGAGCAGTACTTC

D: .
size: .
J: TRBJ1-1
V: TRBV19
CDR3: CASRDSRDTEAFF
DNA: TGTGCCAGTAGGGACAGCCGGGACACTGAAGCTTTCTTT

D: .
size: .
J: TRBJ2-7
V: TRBV9
CDR3: CASSVGEPYEQYF
DNA: TGTGCCAGCAGCGTAGGGGAGCCTTACGAGCAGTACTTC

D: TRBD2
size: .
J: TRBJ2-7
V: TRBV7-2
CDR3: CASSLLAGGGYEQYF
DNA: TGTGCCAGCAGCTTATTGGCGGGAGGTGGGTACGAGCAGTACTTC